The 19 T cell receptor beta chains below were found in one sample sequenced in a study of blood T cell repertoires in COVID-19. The data were produced by immunoSEQ multiplex PCR, yet TCRdb's version contains in-frame clones alone and is incomplete. The sample includes around 370,000 clones, 88% of them seen just once. The material sequenced was PBMCs or T cells enriched from blood (not recorded which). The receptors derive from a woman aged 18-29 years who had recovered from COVID-19.

This chain uses TRBV7-3 with TRBJ2-3; 10 nucleotides line up with TRBD1. The CDR3 length is 13 residues. Germline trimming cut 8 bases from V and 1 base from J; bases unmatched to any gene: 0. The germline V gene has CDR1 SGHTA and CDR2 FQGTGA. The CDR3 is CASGTGGTDTQYF. The CDR3 DNA sequence: TGTGCCAGCGGGACAGGGGGCACAGATACGCAGTATTTT.

CDR3 in amino acids: CASRTAQGAVAEAFF. CDR3 nucleotide sequence: TGTGCCAGCAGGACCGCACAGGGGGCGGTGGCTGAAGCTTTCTTT. The chain carries TRBV6-5 and TRBJ1-1; 9 bases match TRBD1. This CDR3 comprises 15 residues. The germline V gene has CDR1 MNHEY and CDR2 SVGAGI. J lost 6 bases, V lost 6 bases, and 11 bases had no gene match.

The chain links TRBV9 to TRBJ1-2; TRBD1 agrees at 11 bases. This CDR3 has 16 amino acids. The V gene end was trimmed by 4 bases and the J gene end by 2 bases; junction bases not matched to a gene: 7. Per germline, CDR1 SGDLS and CDR2 YYNGEE. CDR3 nucleotide sequence: TGTGCCAGCAGCCCCGCCCGGGACAGGGGGAACTATGGCTACACCTTC. It encodes CASSPARDRGNYGYTF.

The gene calls are TRBV18 and TRBJ2-3; D is possibly TRBD2 (6 bases). Germline CDR1 and CDR2: KGHSH and LQKENI. The CDR3 totals 15 residues. V dropped 3 bases and J dropped 3 bases, with 13 bases sitting between them. CDR3 nucleotide sequence: TGTGCCAGCTCACCGCGACTAGATGGGACAGATACGCAGTATTTT. This codes for CASSPRLDGTDTQYF.

The rearrangement links TRBV25-1 to TRBJ2-6; D may be TRBD2 (6 bases). Germline V gives CDR1 MGHDK, CDR2 SYGVNS. V was shortened by 3 bases and J by 4 bases, with 19 bases between the two germline ends. The CDR3 contains 18 residues. For the CDR3, the DNA is TGTGCCAGCAGTGAGTTCGGTATCGGGGGAGCGGGGGCCAACGTCCTGACTTTC. This gives the protein CASSEFGIGGAGANVLTF.

The CDR3, as DNA: TGTGCCAGCAGCAAAGATGGTAGCTTAAGTGGCAATGAGCAGTTCTTC. This gives the protein CASSKDGSLSGNEQFF. The genes are TRBV21-1 and TRBJ2-1; TRBD2 is the table's D call, not checked against the DNA. TRBV21-1 is an annotated pseudogene. CDR3 length equals 16 residues.

The chain links TRBV11-2 to TRBJ2-5; TRBD1 is a possible D gene (6 bases). Germline CDR1 is SGHAT and CDR2 is FQNNGV. The germline V and J ends were trimmed by 4 bases and 1 base, with 10 bases remaining between them. The CDR3 has 14 residues. CDR3 nucleotides: TGTGCCAGCAGCTGGGGGACACCCCAAGAGACCCAGTACTTC. Encoded protein: CASSWGTPQETQYF. The whole variable domain, remainder taken from reference TRBV11-2 and TRBJ2-5, is EAGVAQSPRYKIIEKRQSVAFWCNPISGHATLYWYQQILGQGPKLLIQFQNNGVVDDSQLPKDRFSAERLKGVDSTLKIQPAKLEDSAVYLCASSWGTPQETQYFGPGTRLLVL.

The genes are TRBV7-2 and TRBJ1-1; 7 bases are a match to TRBD1. The germline V gene encodes CDR1 SGHTA and CDR2 FQGNSA. CDR3 length: 13 residues. V shed 5 bases, J shed 8 bases, and the junction held 8 bases outside the gene matches. CDR3 sequence (DNA): TGTGCCAGCAGCCAGGACAGGCGGAAGGAAGCTTTCTTT. Residues: CASSQDRRKEAFF. Together with reference TRBV7-2 and TRBJ1-1, the CDR3 gives the full variable domain: GAGVSQSPSNKVTEKGKDVELRCDPISGHTALYWYRQSLGQGLEFLIYFQGNSAPDKSGLPSDRFSAERTGGSVSTLTIQRTQQEDSAVYLCASSQDRRKEAFFGQGTRLTVV.

V and J are TRBV6-5 and TRBJ1-6; no definite D call. Between the trimmed V and J ends, which lost 5 bases and 17 bases, there was a span of 13 bases. From germline, CDR1 is MNHEY and CDR2 SVGAGI. There are 11 residues in the CDR3. CDR3 DNA: TGTGCCAGCAGTCATCCTTCGGGGATCCACTTT. Its translation: CASSHPSGIHF.

V usage is TRBV2 and J usage is TRBJ2-5, with D perhaps matching TRBD2 (7 bases). Trimming took off 5 bases at V and 5 bases at J, with 15 bases between the two ends. The CDR3 runs to 14 residues. Germline loops: CDR1 SNHLY, CDR2 FYNNEI. The CDR3 coding sequence is TGTGCCAGCAGTATTGGGGGGGCAAGGGAGACCCAGTACTTC. It encodes CASSIGGARETQYF.

This chain joins TRBV7-2 and TRBJ2-1, with D possibly TRBD2 on 5 matching bases. CDR1 and CDR2 (germline): SGHTA, FQGNSA. This CDR3 is built from 16 residues. The V end lost 0 bases, the J end lost 3 bases, and 12 bases lay between the germline ends. CDR3: CASSLAEGLNYNEQFF. In DNA form, the CDR3 reads TGTGCCAGCAGCTTAGCCGAGGGCTTGAACTACAATGAGCAGTTCTTC. The full variable domain, its missing parts supplied by reference TRBV7-2 and TRBJ2-1, is GAGVSQSPSNKVTEKGKDVELRCDPISGHTALYWYRQSLGQGLEFLIYFQGNSAPDKSGLPSDRFSAERTGGSVSTLTIQRTQQEDSAVYLCASSLAEGLNYNEQFFGPGTRLTVL.

This chain joins TRBV7-9 and TRBJ2-7; no clear D gene. CDR1 SEHNR and CDR2 FQNEAQ come from the germline V gene (reference sequence). Trimming pared 1 base from V and 5 bases from J, leaving 12 bases between. The CDR3 runs 14 residues. CDR3 nucleotide sequence: TGTGCCAGCAGCTTAGAGCTGGGCGCACACGAGCAGTACTTC. Translating it yields CASSLELGAHEQYF.

The chain joins TRBV24-1 to TRBJ1-5; TRBD1 matches 7 bases. This CDR3 has 16 residues. CDR1 and CDR2 (germline): KGHDR, SFDVKD. The V and J ends lost 3 bases and 1 base, in that order; junction bases with no gene match: 5. Here the CDR3 reads CATSDPNRGSNQPQHF. DNA for the CDR3: TGTGCCACCAGTGATCCGAACAGGGGCAGCAATCAGCCCCAGCATTTT.

This rearrangement joins TRBV6-5 to TRBJ2-7; 8 positions agree with TRBD1. The CDR3 runs 12 residues. In germline, CDR1 is MNHEY, CDR2 SVGAGI. After removal of 8 bases from V and 5 bases from J, the junction contained 5 bases not matched to a gene. CDR3 sequence: CASGTGSNEQYF. CDR3 coding DNA: TGTGCCAGCGGGACAGGTTCGAACGAGCAGTACTTC.

V usage is TRBV10-3 and J usage is TRBJ1-2, with TRBD1 matching over 7 bases. Looked up from germline, CDR1 is ENHRY and CDR2 is SYGVKD. V gave up 5 bases and J gave up 5 bases; unmatched junction bases: 11. The CDR3 contains 15 residues. The CDR3 here is CAISSRGDSGYGYTF. CDR3 DNA sequence: TGTGCCATCAGTTCCCGAGGGGACAGCGGATATGGCTACACCTTC.

This clone has just a few counts. The chain uses TRBV7-2 and TRBJ2-2, with 7 positions matching TRBD2. The germline CDR1 and CDR2 sequences are SGHTA and FQGNSA. This CDR3 is built from 14 residues. The ends lost 10 bases at V and 0 bases at J; junction bases unmatched: 5. CDR3 region: CATPGLTNTGELFF. Here the CDR3 DNA reads TGTGCCACCCCGGGACTAACGAACACCGGGGAGCTGTTTTTT.

The chain recombines TRBV21-1 with TRBJ2-3; no check of the table's D call, TRBD2, against the DNA was made. TRBV21-1 is shown as a pseudogene. The CDR3 length is 11 residues. CDR3 loop: CATRPVDTQYF. CDR3 nucleotides: TGTGCCACCCGTCCGGTTGATACGCAGTATTTT.

This chain uses TRBV5-4 with TRBJ1-6; D may be TRBD1 (5 bases). CDR1 SGHNT and CDR2 YYREEE come from the germline V gene (reference sequence). V lost 0 bases and J 4 bases, leaving 14 bases between the germline ends. CDR3 length: 17 amino acids. CDR3 sequence: CASSLVGGSPYNSPLHF. The DNA for the CDR3 is TGTGCCAGCAGCTTGGTGGGGGGGAGCCCTTATAATTCACCCCTCCACTTT.

J is TRBJ2-4 and V is TRBV10-2, with D possibly TRBD2 on 5 matching bases. The CDR3 sequence is 13 residues long. Germline V CDR1 and CDR2: WSHSY, SAAADI. V was clipped by 0 bases and J by 10 bases, with 10 bases between them. The CDR3 DNA sequence: TGCGCCAGCAGTGAGTCGCGGGCCCCAATTCAGTACTTC. This translates into CASSESRAPIQYF.